This T cell receptor beta chain was retrieved from a study of blood T cell repertoires in COVID-19. This study enrolled people aged about 18 to 90 from 20 to 25 US geographic areas. V lost 0 bases and J lost 2; bases outside the gene matches: 4. The CDR3 has 16 amino acids. Germline assignment: CDR1 SGHTA and CDR2 FQGNSA. The data were produced by immunoSEQ multiplex PCR, yet TCRdb's version contains in-frame clones alone and is incomplete. The sample includes over 200,000 clones, 88% of them seen just once. The rearrangement joins TRBV7-2 to TRBJ1-3; the match to TRBD1 covers 7 bases. The TCR comes from a woman aged 40 to 50 with acute COVID-19. Sequenced: PBMCs or T cells enriched from blood (not recorded which). In DNA, the CDR3 is TGTGCCAGCAGCTTAGCTCAGGGGGGAACTGGAAACACCATATATTTT. It translates to CASSLAQGGTGNTIYF.